This entry lists 20 T cell receptor beta chains sequenced from one sample in a study of T cells after yellow fever vaccination. A single record per CDR3 protein comes from TCRdb applying MiXCR to the 5' RACE reads. Of fewer than 450,000 distinct CDR3 sequences detected, about 8.3% appear once; the ten largest clones hold roughly 15%. The source material was PBMCs, sampled approximately 47 days after the first yellow fever vaccination. The source of these receptors is a man younger than 35 who received the YFV17D yellow fever vaccine.

This clonotype has ten or more counts. The chain carries TRBV5-1 and TRBJ1-6; no clear D. Germline V CDR1 and CDR2: SGHRS, YFSETQ. The length of the CDR3 is 15 residues. V was cut by 2 bases and J by 3 bases, with 9 bases left in between. The CDR3 here is CASSFYSGYNSPLHF. The CDR3 region has the DNA TGCGCCAGCAGCTTTTACTCCGGCTATAATTCACCCCTCCACTTT.

The V and J genes are TRBV18 and TRBJ2-7; 7 bases align to TRBD2. Germline loops: CDR1 KGHSH, CDR2 LQKENI. V lost 3 bases and J lost 2; bases outside the gene matches: 4. This CDR3 spans 14 amino acids. The CDR3 loop reads CASSPGLQTYEQYF. The CDR3 coding sequence is TGTGCCAGCTCACCGGGACTACAAACCTACGAGCAGTACTTC.

This clonotype was found many times. The chain links TRBV11-2 to TRBJ2-1; D is unresolved. V gave up 10 bases and J gave up 0 bases, with 13 bases separating them. This CDR3 spans 14 amino acids. In germline, CDR1 is SGHAT, CDR2 FQNNGV. CDR3 in DNA: TGTGCCACCACCCCAGCTGACTCCTACAATGAGCAGTTCTTC. This sequence encodes CATTPADSYNEQFF.

The V and J genes are TRBV7-2 and TRBJ1-1; D unresolved. Germline assignment: CDR1 SGHTA and CDR2 FQGNSA. The CDR3 is made up of 14 amino acids. V gave up 5 bases and J gave up 1 base, with 11 bases separating them. This CDR3 is CASSPAPGNTEAFF. The CDR3 DNA reads as TGTGCCAGCAGCCCCGCCCCAGGGAACACTGAAGCTTTCTTT.

This chain links TRBV15 with TRBJ1-5; D possibly corresponds to TRBD1 (6 bases). The V gene lost 5 bases and the J gene lost 4 bases, with 15 bases spanning the gap. This CDR3 comprises 15 residues. Germline CDR1 is LNHNV and CDR2 is YYDKDF (reference sequence). The CDR3 DNA is TGTGCCACCAGCTCCCAGGGGAAAGGGAATCAGCCCCAGCATTTT. As protein: CATSSQGKGNQPQHF.

This clonotype was recorded at least ten times. The chain has TRBV7-2 and TRBJ2-3; D tentatively fits TRBD1 or TRBD2 (5 bases each). The ends were cut back, 0 bases at V and 1 base at J, with 5 bases in the middle. There are 14 residues in the CDR3. From germline, CDR1 is SGHTA and CDR2 FQGNSA. CDR3 amino acids: CASSLAGGTDTQYF. The CDR3 DNA sequence: TGTGCCAGCAGCTTAGCGGGGGGCACAGATACGCAGTATTTT.

The V gene is TRBV7-3, the J gene TRBJ1-1, with D maybe TRBD1 (5 bases). The CDR3 sequence is 17 residues long. Germline lookup yields CDR1 SGHTA and CDR2 FQGTGA. Trimming removed 0 bases from V and 4 bases from J, with 18 bases in between. CDR3 region: CASSLTKQGLIGTEAFF. The CDR3 region has the DNA TGTGCCAGCAGCTTAACGAAGCAGGGCCTTATTGGCACTGAAGCTTTCTTT.

This clonotype was seen a few times. The rearrangement links TRBV19 to TRBJ1-4; maybe TRBD1 (5 bases). Trimming cost V 3 bases and J 10 bases, with 15 bases left between them. Germline lookup yields CDR1 LNHDA and CDR2 SQIVND (reference sequence). The CDR3 spans 14 residues. For the CDR3, the DNA is TGTGCCAGTAGTATCGGTCGGGGTGACAGAAAACTGTTTTTT. Its translation: CASSIGRGDRKLFF.

This clonotype was observed a handful of times. The rearrangement joins TRBV19 to TRBJ1-4; D is possibly TRBD1 (6 bases). Deletions cut 5 bases from V and 7 bases from J, with 14 bases between. Germline CDR1 and CDR2: LNHDA and SQIVND (reference sequence). This CDR3 region has 14 residues. CDR3 in DNA: TGTGCCAGTAGTGCCTACAGAGGGGGTGAAAAACTGTTTTTT. The encoded protein is CASSAYRGGEKLFF.

This clonotype was seen only a few times. V usage is TRBV4-1 and J usage is TRBJ2-1; 8 bases align to TRBD2. J lost 9 bases, V lost 4 bases, and 11 bases had no gene match. This CDR3 is 15 amino acids long. Germline V gene lookup returns CDR1 MGHRA and CDR2 YSYEKL. CDR3 sequence reads: CASSRGLEAQSEQFF. CDR3 in DNA: TGCGCCAGCAGCCGGGGACTAGAAGCTCAGAGTGAGCAGTTCTTC.

This clonotype turned up a few times. The CDR3 reads CASSDRGRGTEAFF. The CDR3 DNA sequence: TGTGCCAGCAGTGACAGGGGCCGGGGCACTGAAGCTTTCTTT. The chain couples TRBV2 to TRBJ1-1; tentatively, D is TRBD1 (6 bases). Germline V lookup: CDR1 SNHLY, CDR2 FYNNEI. The ends were cut back, 3 bases at V and 4 bases at J, with 12 bases in the middle. The CDR3 is 14 residues long.

This rearrangement joins TRBV21-1 to TRBJ1-5. TRBV21-1 is flagged as a pseudogene. CDR3 size: 15 residues. CDR3 sequence: CASSKRVMRNQPQHF. DNA of the CDR3: TGTGCCAGCAGCAAGCGGGTTATGCGCAATCAGCCCCAGCATTTT.

The chain uses TRBV7-2 and TRBJ1-2; D is undetermined. Germline CDR1 is SGHTA and CDR2 is FQGNSA. V dropped 4 bases and J dropped 4 bases, with 13 bases sitting between them. CDR3 length: 14 amino acids. The CDR3 DNA reads as TGTGCCAGCAGCTACGCCTGGACGGCCTATGGCTACACCTTC. Protein: CASSYAWTAYGYTF.

This clonotype was detected many times. The genes are TRBV20-1 and TRBJ2-1; TRBD1 aligns across 7 bases. The germline V gene has CDR1 DFQATT and CDR2 SNEGSKA (reference sequence). This CDR3 is built from 15 residues. The trim removed 0 bases at V and 8 bases at J, leaving 10 bases unmatched. CDR3 in DNA: TGCAGTGCTAGAGATCGGCTCAGGGGGACAGATGAGCAGTTCTTC. It translates to CSARDRLRGTDEQFF.

This clonotype was seen many times. The chain combines TRBV5-1 with TRBJ2-5; D gene ambiguous. CDR3 length: 16 residues. Germline-derived CDR1 and CDR2 are SGHRS and YFSETQ. Trimming took off 0 bases at V and 2 bases at J, with 14 bases between the two ends. The CDR3 loop reads CASSLVSRKGQETQYF. DNA of the CDR3: TGCGCCAGCAGCTTGGTATCCAGAAAGGGACAAGAGACCCAGTACTTC.

The V call is TRBV12-3 or TRBV12-4, the J call TRBJ1-3, with unresolved D. Trimming cost V 2 bases and J 4 bases, with 9 bases left between them. CDR3 length: 14 residues. The CDR3 is CASSLSSAGNTIYF. For the CDR3, the DNA is TGTGCCAGCAGTTTATCGTCCGCCGGAAACACCATATATTTT.

There are many counts of this clonotype. This rearrangement joins TRBV12-3 or TRBV12-4 to TRBJ2-2, with D possibly TRBD1 on 6 matching bases. CDR3 length: 16 amino acids. V was clipped by 3 bases and J by 5 bases, with 16 bases between them. Here the CDR3 DNA reads TGTGCCAGCAGTTTTGGGCCGTCTCAGGGGACCGGGGAGCTGTTTTTT. It is translated as CASSFGPSQGTGELFF.

The sample holds a few counts of this clonotype. This chain uses TRBV7-2 with TRBJ2-7, with TRBD2 matching 8 bases. Trimming cost V 2 bases and J 4 bases; bases outside gene matches: 10. Germline-derived CDR1 and CDR2 are SGHTA and FQGNSA. The CDR3 totals 16 residues. The CDR3 DNA reads as TGTGCCAGCAGCTTACTTGGCGGGGGGCCAGTTTACGAGCAGTACTTC. Protein sequence: CASSLLGGGPVYEQYF.

This rearrangement joins TRBV7-2 to TRBJ2-1; 7 nucleotides match TRBD1. The CDR3 runs to 14 residues. Germline assignment: CDR1 SGHTA and CDR2 FQGNSA. V gave up 9 bases and J gave up 4 bases; unmatched junction bases: 9. The CDR3 protein is CASRRQGSYNEQFF. Here the CDR3 DNA reads TGTGCCAGTCGGCGACAGGGATCGTACAATGAGCAGTTCTTC. Variable domain in full (rest from reference TRBV7-2 and TRBJ2-1): GAGVSQSPSNKVTEKGKDVELRCDPISGHTALYWYRQSLGQGLEFLIYFQGNSAPDKSGLPSDRFSAERTGGSVSTLTIQRTQQEDSAVYLCASRRQGSYNEQFFGPGTRLTVL.

The chain employs TRBV7-2 and TRBJ2-7, with D unresolved. The ends were cut back, 5 bases at V and 4 bases at J, with 6 bases in the middle. CDR1 SGHTA and CDR2 FQGNSA come from the germline V gene. CDR3 length equals 11 residues. The CDR3 reads CASSQEYEQYF. The CDR3 bases are TGTGCCAGCAGCCAAGAGTACGAGCAGTACTTC. The complete variable domain, with remaining parts taken from reference TRBV7-2 and TRBJ2-7, reads GAGVSQSPSNKVTEKGKDVELRCDPISGHTALYWYRQSLGQGLEFLIYFQGNSAPDKSGLPSDRFSAERTGGSVSTLTIQRTQQEDSAVYLCASSQEYEQYFGPGTRLTVT.